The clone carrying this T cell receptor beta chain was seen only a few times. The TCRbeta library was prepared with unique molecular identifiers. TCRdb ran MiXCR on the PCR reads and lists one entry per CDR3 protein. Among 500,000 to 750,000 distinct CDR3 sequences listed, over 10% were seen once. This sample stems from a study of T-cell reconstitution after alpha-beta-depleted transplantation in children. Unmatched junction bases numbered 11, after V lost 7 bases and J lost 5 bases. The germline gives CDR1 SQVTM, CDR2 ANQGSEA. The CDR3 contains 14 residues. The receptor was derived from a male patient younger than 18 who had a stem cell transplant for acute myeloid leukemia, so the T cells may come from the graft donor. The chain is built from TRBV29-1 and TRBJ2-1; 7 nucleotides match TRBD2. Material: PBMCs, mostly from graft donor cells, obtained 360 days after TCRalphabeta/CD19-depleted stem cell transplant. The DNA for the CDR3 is TGCAGCGGGAACCCACGGGAGGTAAACAATGAGCAGTTCTTC. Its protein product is CSGNPREVNNEQFF.